The TCR beta chain under discussion was sequenced for a study of control samples from healthy donors and cancer patients. The trim removed 3 bases at V and 5 bases at J, leaving 5 bases unmatched. The CDR3 totals 14 residues. Germline CDR1 LGHNA, CDR2 YNFKEQ. This table comes from immunoSEQ multiplex PCR, and its TCRdb copy is limited to in-frame clones, with some not included. The table has more than 65,000 clones, 83% seen once. Source material: blood. The TCR originated in a man in his fifties or sixties in good health. This chain uses TRBV4-2 with TRBJ2-7; 9 bases match TRBD2. This chain's CDR3 is CASSQREGPNEQYF. Written as DNA, the CDR3 is TGTGCCAGCAGCCAGCGGGAGGGCCCCAACGAGCAGTACTTC.